This T cell receptor beta chain was recovered during a study of T cell responses to AZD1222 COVID-19 vaccine. Broader study findings: Clonal diversity may have been underestimated, and the donors were mostly white British, with more females than males. A rise in Spike-specific TCR breadth and depth followed two AZD1222 doses.

V lost 4 bases and J lost 3; bases outside the gene matches: 7. Germline V gene data show CDR1 as GTSNPN and CDR2 as SVGIG (reference sequence). This CDR3 comprises 15 residues. The protocol was immunoSEQ multiplex PCR, while the TCRdb copy is restricted to in-frame clones and leaves out a portion. The table has about 120,000 clones, over 75% seen once. As to this clone: Its matching antigen is unknown.

The material was peripheral blood, obtained on day 0 of AZD1222 vaccination. This sequence originates from an adult in good health. The V call is TRBV30, the J call TRBJ2-5, with 11 bases identical to TRBD2. The chain's CDR3 is CAWNLGTSGEETQYF. The DNA for the CDR3 is TGTGCCTGGAATTTGGGGACTAGCGGAGAAGAGACCCAGTACTTC.